The text below deals with one T cell receptor beta chain. V was clipped by 5 bases and J by 7 bases; unmatched bases: 5. Looked up from germline, CDR1 is SGHDN and CDR2 is FVKESK. There are 13 residues in the CDR3. These data come from a study of shared clonotypes between healthy human individuals. At the deep level, the assay was run. The repertoire was sequenced with immunoSEQ multiplex PCR; TCRdb's copy has only in-frame clones and lacks some. The data hold 1,500,000 or so clones, with about 98.5% observed a single time. The sequence derives from a man under 40 in good health. Sequenced input: naive CD4+ T cells sorted from blood. The subset: CD45RA+ positively selected. The chain links TRBV14 to TRBJ1-2, with 9 nucleotides matching TRBD1. The CDR3 sequence is CASSKQGAGGYTF. In DNA form, the CDR3 reads TGTGCCAGCAGCAAACAGGGGGCCGGTGGCTACACCTTC.